This T cell receptor beta chain comes out of a study of T cells in Graves' hyperthyroidism and ophthalmopathy. The TCR beta CDR3 regions underwent amplification using RNA transcripts as the source. The HTBI primer set drove a first-round RT-PCR of the TCR CDR3. One entry per CDR3 protein results from TCRdb running MiXCR on the multiplex PCR reads. Of about 700,000 distinct CDR3 sequences listed, approximately 14% are singletons. The PBMCs were taken from less than 11 ml of fresh peripheral blood. The CDR3 runs to 14 residues. The V gene's germline CDR1 is MGHRA and CDR2 YSYEKL. Trimming removed 1 base at V and 6 bases at J, with 13 bases between.

J is TRBJ2-7 and V is TRBV4-1; D ambiguous. The TCR comes from a woman between 18 and 29 years old with Graves' hyperthyroidism. Sequencing was performed on blood. The CDR3 sequence: CASSQVVHGSEQYF. The CDR3 DNA follows: TGCGCCAGCAGCCAAGTAGTCCACGGAAGCGAGCAGTACTTC.